The 18 T cell receptor beta chains reported below all come from one sample, sequenced in a study of blood T cell repertoires in COVID-19. The assay was immunoSEQ multiplex PCR, and TCRdb's table has in-frame clones only and misses some. The table lists over 45,000 clones, approximately 84% of them singletons. Sequenced: peripheral blood. These TCRs come from a middle-aged man with active COVID-19.

The rearrangement joins TRBV15 to TRBJ2-5; 7 nucleotides line up with TRBD1. V was clipped by 6 bases and J by 1 base; unmatched bases: 2. Germline CDR1 and CDR2: LNHNV and YYDKDF (reference sequence). The CDR3 totals 13 residues. The CDR3 here is CATRDRAQETQYF. For the CDR3, the DNA is TGTGCCACCAGAGACAGGGCCCAAGAGACCCAGTACTTC.

V usage is TRBV5-1 and J usage is TRBJ2-7; 7 positions match TRBD1. Germline V gene sequence: CDR1 SGHRS, CDR2 YFSETQ. The CDR3 sequence is 13 residues long. Unmatched junction bases numbered 7, after V lost 3 bases and J lost 7 bases. The CDR3 nucleotides are TGCGCCAGCAGCTCCCAACAGGGGCGGGAGCAGTACTTC. It specifies CASSSQQGREQYF.

The chain couples TRBV27 to TRBJ1-5, with D unresolved. Germline CDR1 MNHEY, CDR2 SMNVEV (reference sequence). This CDR3 spans 12 amino acids. The germline V and J ends were trimmed by 3 bases and 4 bases, with 4 bases remaining between them. CDR3 protein: CASSFLNQPQHF. DNA for the CDR3: TGTGCCAGCAGTTTCTTGAATCAGCCCCAGCATTTT.

V and J are TRBV6-5 and TRBJ1-2; 8 bases map to TRBD1. After removal of 2 bases from V and 2 bases from J, the junction contained 1 base not matched to a gene. Germline loops: CDR1 MNHEY, CDR2 SVGAGI. The CDR3 is made up of 14 amino acids. Here the CDR3 reads CASSYRQGNYGYTF. The CDR3 DNA reads TGTGCCAGCAGTTACAGACAGGGGAACTATGGCTACACCTTC.

The chain is built from TRBV2 and TRBJ1-1; D may be TRBD1 (5 bases). V lost 11 bases and J 1 base, leaving 17 bases between the germline ends. This CDR3 contains 14 residues. Germline V gives CDR1 SNHLY, CDR2 FYNNEI. The CDR3 DNA is TGTGCCGGCGGGCGGGACGCACAGAACACTGAAGCTTTCTTT. It specifies CAGGRDAQNTEAFF.

The rearrangement joins TRBV10-3 to TRBJ2-7; TRBD1 agrees at 7 bases. Germline assignment: CDR1 ENHRY and CDR2 SYGVKD. Trimming cost V 2 bases and J 0 bases; bases outside gene matches: 4. This CDR3 has 15 amino acids. The CDR3 loop is CAISELDRDSYEQYF. CDR3 nucleotides: TGTGCCATCAGTGAGCTTGACAGGGACTCCTACGAGCAGTACTTC.

This chain uses TRBV11-3 with TRBJ2-2, with a tentative D call TRBD1 (6 bases). CDR1 SGHNT and CDR2 YENEEA come from the germline V gene. The CDR3 consists of 14 residues. Trimming stripped 5 bases from V and 3 bases from J, with 10 bases between. CDR3 nucleotide sequence: TGTGCCAGCAGCGGGAGACAGGACACCGGGGAGCTGTTTTTT. Translation: CASSGRQDTGELFF.

The chain combines TRBV4-1 with TRBJ2-3; 7 bases map to TRBD1. Germline V gene sequence: CDR1 MGHRA, CDR2 YSYEKL. The CDR3 runs 14 residues. With 1 base clipped from V and 7 bases from J, the junction kept 5 bases outside the gene matches. CDR3 amino acids: CASSQVGDSHTQYF. The CDR3 DNA is TGCGCCAGCAGCCAAGTGGGGGACAGCCATACGCAGTATTTT.

V usage is TRBV7-2 and J usage is TRBJ2-5; no definite D call. This CDR3 region has 13 residues. Trimming left V 0 bases short and J 3 bases short, with 5 bases between. The germline V gene has CDR1 SGHTA and CDR2 FQGNSA. The CDR3 region is CASSLAAKETQYF. Written as DNA, the CDR3 is TGTGCCAGCAGCTTAGCTGCTAAAGAGACCCAGTACTTC.

This chain uses TRBV18 with TRBJ2-7; D remains unclear. Trimming took 3 bases from V and 1 from J, leaving 7 bases between them. This CDR3 has 13 residues. Per germline, CDR1 KGHSH and CDR2 LQKENI. In nucleotides, the CDR3 is TGTGCCAGCTCACCCCCCGGGTCCTACGAGCAGTACTTC. This gives the protein CASSPPGSYEQYF.

This clone was recorded only once. The chain has TRBV5-1 and TRBJ2-6; D may be TRBD1 (6 bases). The CDR3 totals 17 residues. The V gene's germline CDR1 is SGHRS and CDR2 YFSETQ. V lost 2 bases to trimming and J lost 0 bases, with 12 bases between them. CDR3 region: CASSFTGQSSGANVLTF. The DNA for the CDR3 is TGCGCCAGCAGCTTTACGGGACAAAGCTCTGGGGCCAACGTCCTGACTTTC.

The rearrangement uses TRBV10-3 and TRBJ2-7; unclear D gene. Germline V gene sequence: CDR1 ENHRY, CDR2 SYGVKD. V dropped 4 bases and J dropped 7 bases, with 8 bases sitting between them. This CDR3 region has 11 residues. The CDR3 sequence: CAISAAREQYF. CDR3 nucleotides: TGTGCCATCAGTGCAGCGAGGGAGCAGTACTTC.

J is TRBJ2-2 and V is TRBV7-9; no definite D call. There are 14 residues in the CDR3. From germline, CDR1 is SEHNR and CDR2 FQNEAQ (reference sequence). The V end lost 0 bases, the J end lost 3 bases, and 5 bases lay between the germline ends. The CDR3 reads CASSLASYTGELFF. In DNA form, the CDR3 reads TGTGCCAGCAGCTTAGCGTCATACACCGGGGAGCTGTTTTTT. Looking up the rest from reference TRBV7-9 and TRBJ2-2 gives the full variable domain: DTGVSQNPRHKITKRGQNVTFRCDPISEHNRLYWYRQTLGQGPEFLTYFQNEAQLEKSRLLSDRFSAERPKGSFSTLEIQRTEQGDSAMYLCASSLASYTGELFFGEGSRLTVL.

The chain couples TRBV10-1 to TRBJ2-1; 7 bases are shared with TRBD2. V was clipped by 6 bases and J by 8 bases; unmatched bases: 19. The CDR3 has 17 residues. Germline V gene data show CDR1 as WNHNN and CDR2 as SYGVQD (reference sequence). The chain's CDR3 is CASRGVWIAGVTDEQFF. The CDR3 DNA sequence: TGCGCCAGCAGGGGGGTTTGGATAGCGGGTGTTACGGATGAGCAGTTCTTC.

The chain joins TRBV5-1 to TRBJ1-1, with D tentatively TRBD1 (5 bases). Trimming cost V 2 bases and J 2 bases, with 10 bases left between them. The CDR3 covers 14 residues. CDR1 is SGHRS, CDR2 YFSETQ, per germline. The CDR3 DNA sequence: TGCGCCAGCAGCTTTGAGACAGCAAACACTGAAGCTTTCTTT. Its protein product is CASSFETANTEAFF.

CDR3 sequence reads: CASSAFTGGDTQYF. The CDR3, as DNA: TGTGCCAGCAGCGCCTTTACAGGGGGAGATACGCAGTATTTT. The rearrangement links TRBV9 to TRBJ2-3; 8 bases match TRBD1. Germline V gene data show CDR1 as SGDLS and CDR2 as YYNGEE. This CDR3 is built from 14 residues. With 3 bases clipped from V and 5 bases from J, the junction kept 5 bases outside the gene matches.

The genes are TRBV11-2 and TRBJ2-3; D not certain. The V end was cut by 4 bases, the J end by 3 bases, with 5 bases between. CDR3 length: 12 residues. CDR1 SGHAT and CDR2 FQNNGV come from the germline V gene. This CDR3 is CASSSITDTQYF. CDR3 coding DNA: TGTGCCAGCAGCTCAATTACAGATACGCAGTATTTT.

V and J are TRBV7-9 and TRBJ2-5; D may be TRBD2 (5 bases). The length of the CDR3 is 15 residues. The V and J ends lost 4 bases and 3 bases respectively, with 15 bases between them. The germline V gene encodes CDR1 SEHNR and CDR2 FQNEAQ (reference sequence). The CDR3 DNA is TGTGCCAGCAGCTCCTACAATTGGGGAGAAGAGACCCAGTACTTC. Amino acid sequence: CASSSYNWGEETQYF.